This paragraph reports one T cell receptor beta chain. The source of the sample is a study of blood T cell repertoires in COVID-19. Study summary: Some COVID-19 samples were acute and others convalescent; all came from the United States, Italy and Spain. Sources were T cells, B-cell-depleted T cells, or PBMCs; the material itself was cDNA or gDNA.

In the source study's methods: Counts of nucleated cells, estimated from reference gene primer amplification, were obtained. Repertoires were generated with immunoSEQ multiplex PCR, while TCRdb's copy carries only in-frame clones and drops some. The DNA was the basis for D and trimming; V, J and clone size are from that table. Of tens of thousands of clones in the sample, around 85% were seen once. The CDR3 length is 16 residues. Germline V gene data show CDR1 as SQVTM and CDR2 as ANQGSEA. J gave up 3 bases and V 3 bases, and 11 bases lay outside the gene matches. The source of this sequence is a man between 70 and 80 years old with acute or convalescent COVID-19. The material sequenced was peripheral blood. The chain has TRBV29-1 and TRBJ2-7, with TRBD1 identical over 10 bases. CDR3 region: CSVEGGQGSISYEQYF. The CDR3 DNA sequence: TGCAGCGTTGAGGGGGGACAGGGGTCGATTAGCTACGAGCAGTACTTC.